These 5 T cell receptor beta chains were all obtained from the same sample, sequenced in a study of blood T cell repertoires in COVID-19. TCRdb keeps only in-frame clones here, not all; method: immunoSEQ multiplex PCR. The data show hundreds of thousands of clones, with over 80% seen just once and about 8.9% held by the top ten. Input material: PBMCs or T cells enriched from blood (not recorded which). These receptors were obtained from a woman under 30 who had recovered from COVID-19.

The chain uses TRBV7-9 and TRBJ1-2, with 8 bases fitting TRBD1. The length of the CDR3 is 14 residues. Germline CDR1 and CDR2: SEHNR and FQNEAQ (reference sequence). V lost 6 bases to trimming and J lost 2 bases; unmatched junction nucleotides: 5. The CDR3 sequence: CASSPWTGNYGYTF. In DNA form, the CDR3 reads TGTGCCAGCAGTCCTTGGACAGGGAACTATGGCTACACCTTC.

CDR3 loop: CASSLVEAEEIGGYTF. The DNA of the CDR3 is TGTGCCAGCAGCTTAGTTGAGGCGGAAGAAATTGGTGGCTACACCTTC. The chain uses TRBV7-9 and TRBJ1-2; no definite D call. Trimming pared 1 base from V and 7 bases from J, leaving 19 bases between. This CDR3 contains 16 residues. CDR1 and CDR2 from the germline V gene are SEHNR and FQNEAQ (reference sequence).

This clone has a single count. The chain joins TRBV2 to TRBJ1-5, with 11 bases fitting TRBD1. This CDR3 is 15 amino acids long. Trimming removed 5 bases from V and 6 bases from J; junction bases left unmatched: 6. Germline lookup yields CDR1 SNHLY and CDR2 FYNNEI. CDR3 sequence reads: CASSWGTGGPQPQHF. CDR3 nucleotides: TGTGCCAGCAGTTGGGGGACAGGGGGTCCTCAGCCCCAGCATTTT.

This clone was seen a few times. The J gene is TRBJ1-1, the V gene TRBV2; D is perhaps TRBD1 (5 bases). V lost 1 base and J lost 1, with 10 bases in between. Germline CDR1 SNHLY, CDR2 FYNNEI. This CDR3 is 15 amino acids long. In DNA, the CDR3 is TGTGCCAGCAGTGAAGGGACACCTACGAACACTGAAGCTTTCTTT. This sequence encodes CASSEGTPTNTEAFF.

The rearrangement uses TRBV4-3 and TRBJ1-2, with D hard to call. With 0 bases removed from V and 7 bases from J, the gap between germline ends came to 18 bases. Looked up from germline, CDR1 is LGHNA and CDR2 is YSLEER. The CDR3 is 16 amino acids. The CDR3 protein is CASSQDSAAKRPGYTF. The CDR3 DNA is TGCGCCAGCAGCCAAGATTCAGCGGCCAAACGACCTGGCTACACCTTC.